These 8 T cell receptor beta chains were all obtained from the same sample, sequenced in a study of blood T cell repertoires in COVID-19. Libraries were prepared by immunoSEQ multiplex PCR; TCRdb keeps only in-frame clonotypes and omits some of them. The sample holds fewer than 65,000 clones, about 86% seen once. The sample was peripheral blood. The source of these receptors is a man aged 55 to 70 with acute or convalescent COVID-19.

The chain combines TRBV3-1 (or the pseudogene TRBV3-2) with TRBJ2-3, with TRBD2 as a possible D gene (6 bases). The CDR3 extends over 16 amino acids. The germline V gene has CDR1 LGHDT and CDR2 YNNKEL (reference sequence). The V gene lost 1 base and the J gene lost 4 bases, with 15 bases spanning the gap. The CDR3 protein is CASSQGGTGVADTQYF. Here the CDR3 DNA reads TGTGCCAGCAGCCAAGGGGGGACGGGGGTGGCAGATACGCAGTATTTT.

The chain joins TRBV9 to TRBJ2-4; TRBD2 matches 7 bases. The CDR3 is 15 residues long. J lost 4 bases, V lost 3 bases, and 7 bases had no gene match. Germline CDR1 is SGDLS and CDR2 is YYNGEE. CDR3 in amino acids: CASSAGGLPKNIQYF. CDR3 sequence (DNA): TGTGCCAGCAGCGCGGGGGGACTACCGAAAAACATTCAGTACTTC.

In its sample, this clone was seen a few times. At one end the junction does not follow the germline gene, possibly because of a read error. V and J are TRBV7-7 and TRBJ1-1; D remains ambiguous. This CDR3 has 13 amino acids. CDR1 is SSHAT, CDR2 FNYEAQ, per germline (reference sequence). The CDR3 is CASSPIRNTEAFF. CDR3 DNA: TGTGCTAGCAGCCCTATCCGTAACACTGAAGCTTTCTTT.

The V call is TRBV9, the J call TRBJ2-2; tentative D call: TRBD1 (6 bases). V was shortened by 6 bases and J by 7 bases, with 10 bases between the two germline ends. Germline V gene lookup returns CDR1 SGDLS and CDR2 YYNGEE. The CDR3 sequence is 12 residues long. The CDR3 DNA follows: TGTGCCAGCAACAGGGAAGTCGGGGAGCTGTTTTTT. This gives the protein CASNREVGELFF.

The CDR3 here is CASSLRQGGPQPQHF. Written as DNA, the CDR3 is TGTGCCAGCAGTTTGCGTCAGGGAGGCCCTCAGCCCCAGCATTTT. The V and J genes are TRBV28 and TRBJ1-5, with D possibly TRBD1 on 5 matching bases. The CDR3 has 15 residues. Trimming removed 3 bases at V and 6 bases at J, with 15 bases between. The germline CDR1 and CDR2 sequences are MDHEN and SYDVKM.

The chain couples TRBV6-6 to TRBJ1-4; D is undetermined. The CDR3 totals 13 residues. Germline CDR1 and CDR2: MNHNY and SVGAGI (reference sequence). With 10 bases removed from V and 0 bases from J, the gap between germline ends came to 9 bases. DNA for the CDR3: TGTGCCACAAAGCACTCAACTAATGAAAAACTGTTTTTT. The encoded protein is CATKHSTNEKLFF.

This clone was found a few times. The V gene is TRBV5-4, the J gene TRBJ2-2; D is possibly TRBD1 (5 bases). The V gene's germline CDR1 is SGHNT and CDR2 YYREEE (reference sequence). The CDR3 has 13 residues. Trimming left V 4 bases short and J 3 bases short, with 7 bases between. This CDR3 is CASSGAYTGELFF. Written as DNA, the CDR3 is TGTGCCAGCAGCGGGGCCTACACCGGGGAGCTGTTTTTT.

The V gene is TRBV10-2, the J gene TRBJ1-5, with a tentative D call TRBD1 (6 bases). Germline values: CDR1 WSHSY, CDR2 SAAADI. The CDR3 sequence is 13 residues long. V was clipped by 2 bases and J by 9 bases, with 11 bases between them. CDR3: CASSETGNMPQHF. The CDR3 coding sequence is TGCGCCAGCAGTGAGACAGGGAATATGCCCCAGCATTTT.